Listed below are T cell receptor beta chains from one sample, sequenced in a study of T cell responses to AZD1222 COVID-19 vaccine. Assay used: immunoSEQ multiplex PCR; TCRdb lists only in-frame clones, some missing. The sample lists some 130,000 clones, approximately 93% seen once, with about 5.1% in the top ten. This specimen was peripheral blood, taken on day 0 of AZD1222 vaccination. These receptor sequences come from an adult in good health. CDR3s include the opening cysteine and the closing phenylalanine or tryptophan. The D gene is left open where the match is weak. Size tells how often a clone was seen (once, few, many) or the class of an expanded clone, and some rows leave it out.

NA	NA	TRBV19	TRBJ1-5	TGTGCCAGTAGTATACTGGGTCAGCCCCAGCATTTT	CASSILGQPQHF
NA	NA	TRBV30	TRBJ1-5	TGTGCCTGGAGTGCAGGGAGGGCGTTCAATCAGCCCCAGCATTTT	CAWSAGRAFNQPQHF
TRBD2	NA	TRBV5-1	TRBJ2-1	TGCGCCAGCGCCCCTCGAGCGGGGACGCTCTACAATGAGCAGTTCTTC	CASAPRAGTLYNEQFF
NA	NA	TRBV4-1	TRBJ2-7	TGCGCCAGCAGCTCAAACAAGGGGCCGCTCCTCTACGAGCAGTACTTC	CASSSNKGPLLYEQYF
NA	NA	TRBV24-1	TRBJ1-2	TGTGCCACCAGTCCTACAGGGATTCATGGCTACACCTTC	CATSPTGIHGYTF
TRBD2	NA	TRBV4-1	TRBJ2-1	TGCGCCAGCAGCCAGTTGGCTAGCGGGAGTGATGAGCAGTTCTTC	CASSQLASGSDEQFF
NA	NA	TRBV28	TRBJ1-1	TGTGCCAGCACCCTTGTTCAGAACACTGAAGCTTTCTTT	CASTLVQNTEAFF
NA	NA	TRBV5-5	TRBJ1-1	TGTGCCAGCAGCTTGCGAACAGGGATGAACACTGAAGCTTTCTTT	CASSLRTGMNTEAFF
TRBD1	NA	TRBV2	TRBJ2-7	TGTGCCAGCAGTCGGGACAGATCCTACGAGCAGTACTTC	CASSRDRSYEQYF
TRBD1	NA	TRBV4-1	TRBJ1-2	TGCGCCAGCAGCCAAGGGGACAGCTATGGCTACACCTTC	CASSQGDSYGYTF
TRBD2	NA	TRBV27	TRBJ2-1	TGTGCCAGCAGACCGGGACTATCCCTTTTCGGGGATGAGCAGTTCTTC	CASRPGLSLFGDEQFF
TRBD1	NA	TRBV5-6	TRBJ1-2	TGTGCCAGCAGACTTCGGACAGGATTCAACTATGGCTACACCTTC	CASRLRTGFNYGYTF
TRBD1	NA	TRBV19	TRBJ1-2	TGTGCCAGTAGTTTCCGAACTCAAAGGGCGGACAGGGTAGATGGCTACACCTTC	CASSFRTQRADRVDGYTF
TRBD1	NA	TRBV29-1	TRBJ2-3	TGCAGCGGAACAGGGGGAGGCACAGATACGCAGTATTTT	CSGTGGGTDTQYF
NA	NA	TRBV7-9	TRBJ1-6	TGTGCCAGCAGCTTAGAGTCGGCAGGCTGGGATTCACCCCTCCACTTT	CASSLESAGWDSPLHF
TRBD2	NA	TRBV5-1	TRBJ2-1	TGCGCCAGCAGCTTCCCGGGACTAGGCAATGAGCAGTTCTTC	CASSFPGLGNEQFF
NA	NA	TRBV20-1	TRBJ1-5	TGCAGTGCTAGTGGCAGGGGTTATCAGCCCCAGCATTTT	CSASGRGYQPQHF
TRBD1	NA	TRBV7-9	TRBJ2-7	TGTGCCAGCAGCGTTGGGACAGGCGGCGAGCAGTACTTC	CASSVGTGGEQYF
NA	NA	TRBV21-1	TRBJ1-1	TGTGCCAGCAGACCTGGGACAGGGGACACTGAAGCTTTCTTT	CASRPGTGDTEAFF
NA	NA	TRBV27	TRBJ2-1	TGTGCCAGCAGTTTCACGGGTACCTACAATGAGCAGTTCTTC	CASSFTGTYNEQFF
NA	NA	TRBV6-1	TRBJ1-5	TGTGCCAGCAGTGAACGTGGGCAGGGCTATAGCAATCAGCCCCAGCATTTT	CASSERGQGYSNQPQHF
NA	NA	TRBV29-1	TRBJ1-4	TGCAGCGTTGGGCTGACAGGACCTAATGAAAAACTGTTTTTT	CSVGLTGPNEKLFF
NA	once	TRBV5-6	TRBJ1-3	TGTGCCAGCAGCTGGACGGGGGGCAGGGAGTGGGCTGGAAACACCATATATTTT	CASSWTGGREWAGNTIYF
NA	NA	TRBV6-4	TRBJ1-6	TGTGCCATCTTACAGGACGGAGATTCACCCCTCCACTTT	CAILQDGDSPLHF
NA	once	TRBV6-1	TRBJ2-3	TGTGCCAGCAGTGAACAACTTGGAGGGGGGAGCACAGATACGCAGTATTTT	CASSEQLGGGSTDTQYF